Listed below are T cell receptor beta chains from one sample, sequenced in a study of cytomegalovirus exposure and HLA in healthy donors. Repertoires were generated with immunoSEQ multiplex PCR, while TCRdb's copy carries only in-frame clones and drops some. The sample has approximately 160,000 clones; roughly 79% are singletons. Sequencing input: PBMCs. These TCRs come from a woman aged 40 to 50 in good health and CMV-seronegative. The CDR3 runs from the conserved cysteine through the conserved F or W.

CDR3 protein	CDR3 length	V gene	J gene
CASSQGGRGSGYTF	14	TRBV4-2	TRBJ1-2
CSVWSSAGEQYF	12	TRBV29-1	TRBJ2-7
CASSPSGRHGYTF	13	TRBV14	TRBJ1-2
CASSLDSYGYTF	12	TRBV9	TRBJ1-2
CASSTFRDSYTEAFF	15	TRBV6-1	TRBJ1-1
CAWTFRQGWYEQYF	14	TRBV30	TRBJ2-7
CASSLSSGTDTQYF	14	TRBV5-1	TRBJ2-3
CASSLGGQGVSEAFF	15	TRBV7-9	TRBJ1-1
CASSDRDSHYEQYF	14	TRBV2	TRBJ2-7
CSARGRVELFF	11	TRBV20-1	TRBJ2-2
CASSLGLAGAVDEQFF	16	TRBV11-3	TRBJ2-1
CASNSGGADRELFF	14	TRBV2	TRBJ2-2
CASSQEGKQGNQPQHF	16	TRBV4-1	TRBJ1-5
CASSSNNQPQHF	12	TRBV7-9	TRBJ1-5
CASSGSSGRGNEQFF	15	TRBV6-1	TRBJ2-1
CASSSDRAPYFGFF	14	TRBV6-6	TRBJ2-1
CASSLATGRHNEKLFF	16	TRBV27	TRBJ1-4
CASSLDREKTQYF	13	TRBV7-8	TRBJ2-5
CAWSVRGETQYF	12	TRBV30	TRBJ2-5